A selection of T cell receptor beta chains follows, all from one sample in a study of T cell repertoires in cytomegalovirus infection. TCRdb fed the reads into MiXCR, producing one record per CDR3 protein. The data contain 270,000 or so distinct CDR3 sequences, 15% to 20% of them seen just once; the ten biggest clones take up around half. The sample consisted of CD8+ T cells from PBMCs. All receptors derive from a human donor in good health (CMV status not recorded). Some clones in this sample may be carry-over from other donors' samples. Each CDR3 is given with its conserved first and last residue. The D gene is left open where the match is weak. Rows may omit the clone size; those that give it use once, few, many or a size class.

v_gene	d_gene	j_gene	abundance	CDR3aa	CDR3nt
TRBV4-1	TRBD1	TRBJ2-1	.	CASSQATTGVLDNEQFF	TGCGCCAGCAGCCAAGCCACCACAGGGGTTCTGGACAATGAGCAGTTCTTC
TRBV20-1	TRBD2	TRBJ2-3	once	CSARVLAGGRTDTQYF	TGCAGTGCTAGGGTCCTAGCGGGGGGCCGCACAGATACGCAGTATTTT
TRBV6-1	TRBD2	TRBJ2-2	many	CASSLGYSGGANTGELFF	TGTGCCAGCAGCCTGGGGTACTCTGGGGGGGCGAACACCGGGGAGCTGTTTTTT
TRBV7-3	.	TRBJ2-3	few	CASSSLGIQRTDTQYF	TGTGCCAGCAGCTCCTTGGGCATCCAGCGCACAGATACGCAGTATTTT
TRBV15	TRBD2	TRBJ2-3	few	CATSKTSGGSDTQYF	TGTGCCACCAGCAAAACTAGCGGGGGGTCAGATACGCAGTATTTT
TRBV20-1	.	TRBJ2-1	.	CSARARDYNEQFF	TGCAGTGCTAGAGCCCGGGACTACAATGAGCAGTTCTTC
TRBV4-1	.	TRBJ1-1	few	CASSQDREAFF	TGCGCCAGCAGCCAAGACAGGGAAGCTTTCTTT
TRBV28	.	TRBJ1-1	.	CASSLPQTRLKVNTEAFF	TGTGCCAGCAGTTTACCTCAGACACGCCTGAAAGTGAACACTGAAGCTTTCTTT
TRBV19	.	TRBJ2-2	few	CASKRHLTGELFF	TGTGCCAGTAAAAGACACCTCACCGGGGAGCTGTTTTTT
TRBV27	.	TRBJ2-1	.	CASSRGARENEQFF	TGTGCCAGCAGTCGGGGGGCTAGGGAGAATGAGCAGTTCTTC
TRBV6-1	TRBD1	TRBJ2-7	.	CASSEGQGRPYEQYF	TGTGCCAGCAGTGAAGGACAGGGGCGCCCCTACGAGCAGTACTTC
TRBV2	.	TRBJ2-2	.	CASRMIDTGELFF	TGTGCCAGCAGGATGATAGACACCGGGGAGCTGTTTTTT
TRBV6-1	.	TRBJ2-1	.	CASSDFPRDYYIEQFF	TGTGCCAGCAGTGACTTTCCCCGAGACTACTACATTGAGCAGTTCTTC
TRBV7-2	.	TRBJ2-7	many	CASSLSRFMDEQYF	TGTGCCAGCAGCTTAAGCAGGTTTATGGACGAGCAGTACTTC
TRBV15	TRBD1	TRBJ1-4	.	CATSSWDREDEKLFF	TGTGCCACCAGCAGTTGGGACAGGGAAGATGAAAAACTGTTTTTT
TRBV7-8	.	TRBJ2-7	many	CASSSDRNYEQYF	TGTGCCAGCAGCTCCGACAGGAACTACGAGCAGTACTTC
TRBV5-1	.	TRBJ1-1	few	CASSLVGAFF	TGCGCCAGCAGCTTGGTGGGAGCTTTCTTT
TRBV29-1	TRBD2	TRBJ2-7	few	CSAWGGFSYEQYF	TGCAGCGCCTGGGGGGGGTTCTCCTACGAGCAGTACTTC
TRBV6-2/TRBV6-3	.	TRBJ2-1	few	CASTEGGAYNEQFF	TGTGCCAGCACGGAGGGGGGAGCCTACAATGAGCAGTTCTTC
TRBV2	.	TRBJ2-1	.	CASSAMTLSYNEQFF	TGTGCCAGCAGTGCTATGACTCTCTCCTACAATGAGCAGTTCTTC
TRBV28	.	TRBJ2-3	few	CASSHRQTIQDTQYF	TGTGCCAGCAGTCATAGACAGACCATACAGGATACGCAGTATTTT
TRBV6-4	TRBD1	TRBJ1-5	few	CASSDPVGDRSNQPQHF	TGTGCCAGCAGTGACCCTGTAGGGGACAGGTCCAATCAGCCCCAGCATTTT
TRBV4-1	.	TRBJ1-1	.	CASSREQGTEAFF	TGCGCCAGCAGCCGGGAACAGGGTACTGAAGCTTTCTTT
TRBV5-8	TRBD2	TRBJ2-7	.	CASSLDTSGRRSYEQYF	TGTGCCAGCAGCTTGGACACTAGCGGGCGCCGCTCCTACGAGCAGTACTTC
TRBV7-9	TRBD1	TRBJ1-2	few	CASGSGQGNYGYTF	TGTGCCAGCGGTTCGGGACAGGGCAACTATGGCTACACCTTC
TRBV19	.	TRBJ2-3	few	CASSIGTLTDTQYF	TGTGCCAGTAGTATCGGGACCCTGACAGATACGCAGTATTTT
TRBV7-3	.	TRBJ2-3	many	CASSLSGANTDTQYF	TGTGCCAGCAGCTTAAGCGGGGCCAACACAGATACGCAGTATTTT
TRBV7-8	.	TRBJ1-1	many	CASSLVEGGMNTEAFF	TGTGCCAGCAGCTTAGTGGAAGGGGGAATGAACACTGAAGCTTTCTTT
TRBV28	.	TRBJ1-5	few	CASRPAGLNQPQHF	TGTGCCAGCCGGCCCGCAGGGCTTAATCAGCCCCAGCATTTT
TRBV6-6	.	TRBJ1-2	few	CASSYPGLYGYTF	TGTGCCAGCAGTTACCCCGGTCTCTATGGCTACACCTTC
TRBV20-1	.	TRBJ2-7	few	CSAEGLSYEQYF	TGCAGTGCAGAAGGGTTGTCCTACGAGCAGTACTTC
TRBV19	TRBD1	TRBJ2-7	.	CASTQTGQGAYEQYF	TGTGCCAGTACCCAGACGGGACAGGGTGCCTACGAGCAGTACTTC
TRBV7-8	TRBD1	TRBJ2-5	many	CASSLVLGTGENQETQYF	TGTGCCAGCAGCTTAGTGTTGGGAACAGGGGAAAACCAAGAGACCCAGTACTTC
TRBV7-2	TRBD1	TRBJ2-3	many	CASSQRGTGRDTQYF	TGTGCCAGCAGCCAGAGGGGGACAGGGAGAGATACGCAGTATTTT
TRBV25-1	.	TRBJ2-5	.	CASSESGIQETQYF	TGTGCCAGCAGTGAATCAGGGATCCAAGAGACCCAGTACTTC
TRBV7-9	.	TRBJ1-2	.	CASSYPGAFNYGYTF	TGTGCCAGCAGCTACCCGGGTGCTTTTAACTATGGCTACACCTTC
TRBV14	.	TRBJ1-6	.	CASSPETYNSPLHF	TGTGCCAGCAGCCCGGAGACTTATAATTCACCCCTCCACTTT
TRBV7-6	.	TRBJ1-1	many	CASSPWVRQAMNTEAFF	TGTGCCAGCAGCCCATGGGTCCGACAGGCGATGAACACTGAAGCTTTCTTT
TRBV6-2/TRBV6-3	TRBD1	TRBJ2-1	many	CASSYSPDRGANEQFF	TGTGCCAGCAGTTACTCTCCCGACAGGGGGGCGAATGAGCAGTTCTTC
TRBV12-3/TRBV12-4	.	TRBJ1-2	many	CASSAGTDLANYGYTF	TGTGCCAGCAGCGCCGGGACGGACTTAGCTAACTATGGCTACACCTTC
TRBV28	.	TRBJ1-5	.	CATAGGLRNQPQHF	TGTGCCACCGCCGGAGGACTTAGAAATCAGCCCCAGCATTTT
TRBV6-5	TRBD1	TRBJ2-2	.	CASRGQITNTGELFF	TGTGCCAGCAGGGGACAGATCACGAACACCGGGGAGCTGTTTTTT
TRBV29-1	.	TRBJ2-2	many	CSVQGLPGELFF	TGCAGCGTACAGGGTTTACCCGGGGAGCTGTTTTTT
TRBV6-2/TRBV6-3	.	TRBJ1-5	.	CASSFPQGSDQPQHF	TGTGCCAGCAGTTTTCCTCAGGGGTCCGATCAGCCCCAGCATTTT
TRBV19	.	TRBJ1-1	few	CASSIQVNTEAFF	TGTGCCAGTAGTATCCAAGTGAACACTGAAGCTTTCTTT
TRBV12-3/TRBV12-4	.	TRBJ2-2	many	CASSLGGTGELFF	TGTGCCAGCAGTTTAGGGGGCACCGGGGAGCTGTTTTTT
TRBV4-1	TRBD1	TRBJ2-7	.	CASSHTGQGNEQYF	TGCGCCAGCAGCCACACCGGACAGGGGAACGAGCAGTACTTC
TRBV6-2/TRBV6-3	.	TRBJ1-2	many	CATLQAYGYTF	TGTGCCACCCTTCAGGCCTATGGCTACACCTTC
TRBV28	TRBD2	TRBJ2-3	.	CASLSGGSSTDTQYF	TGTGCCAGCCTTAGCGGGGGGTCTAGCACAGATACGCAGTATTTT
TRBV7-9	.	TRBJ2-7	many	CASSLARGAQIGAYEQYF	TGTGCCAGCAGCTTAGCTCGGGGGGCCCAGATTGGTGCCTACGAGCAGTACTTC
TRBV5-4	.	TRBJ2-1	once	CASSGDGSEQFF	TGTGCCAGCAGCGGGGATGGGAGTGAGCAGTTCTTC
TRBV20-1	TRBD1	TRBJ2-5	.	CSAKGQGARGETQYF	TGCAGTGCTAAGGGACAGGGGGCGCGGGGCGAGACCCAGTACTTC
TRBV7-9	.	TRBJ2-7	many	CASSTEGGYEQYF	TGTGCCAGCAGCACTGAGGGCGGCTACGAGCAGTACTTC
TRBV6-6	.	TRBJ2-7	few	CASSYALGGGYEQYF	TGTGCCAGCAGTTACGCTTTGGGGGGAGGCTACGAGCAGTACTTC
TRBV10-3	.	TRBJ1-6	few	CAIRIDGLHF	TGTGCCATCAGAATAGACGGCCTCCACTTT